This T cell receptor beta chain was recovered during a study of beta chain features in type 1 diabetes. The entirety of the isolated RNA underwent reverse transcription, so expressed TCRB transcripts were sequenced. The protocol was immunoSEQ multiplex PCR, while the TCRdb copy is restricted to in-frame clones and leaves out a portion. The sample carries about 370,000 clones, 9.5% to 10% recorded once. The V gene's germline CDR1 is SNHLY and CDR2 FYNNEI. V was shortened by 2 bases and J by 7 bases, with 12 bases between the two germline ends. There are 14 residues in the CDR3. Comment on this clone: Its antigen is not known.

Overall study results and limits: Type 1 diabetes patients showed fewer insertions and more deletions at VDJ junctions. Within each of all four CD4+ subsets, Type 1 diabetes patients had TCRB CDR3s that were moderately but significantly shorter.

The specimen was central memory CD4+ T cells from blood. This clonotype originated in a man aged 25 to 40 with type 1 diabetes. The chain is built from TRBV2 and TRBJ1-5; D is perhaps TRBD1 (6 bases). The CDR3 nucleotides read TGTGCCAGCAGTGAAAATCAGGGGAGCCAGCCCCAGCATTTT. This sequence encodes CASSENQGSQPQHF.